This T cell receptor beta chain was obtained from a study of T cells after yellow fever vaccination. About the research overall: Preparing low-cell-number fractions relied on SMART-Seq v4 Ultra Low Input.

TCRdb re-derived calls from the 5' RACE reads in MiXCR, one entry per CDR3 protein. The repertoire holds hundreds of thousands of distinct CDR3 sequences, roughly a sixth seen once, with roughly a sixth in the top ten. In regard to this clonotype: Its cognate antigen is unknown.

General study points: FACS-sorted repertoires might harbor abundant contaminating clonotypes from the bulk population. Booster sampling recovered most clones from primary vaccination (roughly 97% CD4, roughly 88% CD8).

V lost 2 bases to trimming and J lost 0 bases, with 7 bases between them. The germline V gene has CDR1 DFQATT and CDR2 SNEGSKA (reference sequence). The CDR3 extends over 13 amino acids. The sequence came from a man younger than 30 who received the YFV17D yellow fever vaccine. The chain uses TRBV20-1 and TRBJ1-2, with D hard to call. Sequenced here: PBMCs, sampled before the yellow fever booster vaccination. The DNA of the CDR3 is TGCAGTGCTAGATTCGCGCCTAACTATGGCTACACCTTC. Protein product: CSARFAPNYGYTF.